These 10 T cell receptor beta chains came from one sample sequenced in a study of OX40 agonist ivuxolimab in advanced cancers. Profiled with immunoSEQ multiplex PCR; TCRdb holds only in-frame clones, not every one. The sample shows approximately 50,000 clones, approximately 80% of them seen only once. The sample here was CD4+ or CD8+ T cells sorted from blood, taken in a trial of the OX40 agonist ivuxolimab. The receptors here all came from an adult with an advanced solid tumor such as melanoma, head and neck, liver or kidney cancer.

J is TRBJ2-1 and V is TRBV28; D might be TRBD2 (6 bases). There are 13 residues in the CDR3. The germline V gene has CDR1 MDHEN and CDR2 SYDVKM. V was cut by 6 bases and J by 7 bases, with 13 bases left in between. CDR3 bases: TGTGCCAGCAGGGAAAGCGGGTCAAATGAGCAGTTCTTC. It yields the protein CASRESGSNEQFF.

The CDR3 DNA reads TGTGCCATCAGTGGGCCAGCCGGGGGGGTCGGCGGGGAGCTGTTTTTT. Protein product: CAISGPAGGVGGELFF. V is TRBV10-3 and J is TRBJ2-2; 8 bases are shared with TRBD2. The germline CDR1 and CDR2 sequences are ENHRY and SYGVKD. The CDR3 totals 16 residues. V was pared by 4 bases and J by 7 bases, with 11 bases of the junction left unmatched.

This chain uses TRBV2 with TRBJ2-3, with D uncertain. The CDR3 runs to 15 residues. The V and J ends lost 0 bases and 6 bases respectively, with 13 bases between them. CDR1 SNHLY and CDR2 FYNNEI come from the germline V gene. The CDR3 nucleotides read TGTGCCAGCAGTGAAGCATCAAGTGCTGGGGATACGCAGTATTTT. Amino acid sequence: CASSEASSAGDTQYF.

The V call is TRBV15, the J call TRBJ2-4; 7 bases are shared with TRBD2. V lost 0 bases, J lost 0 bases, and 11 bases stayed unmatched. Germline lookup yields CDR1 LNHNV and CDR2 YYDKDF (reference sequence). This CDR3 comprises 19 residues. The CDR3 nucleotides read TGTGCCACCAGCAGAGATAGGTCTAGCGGAGCTTTAGCCAAAAACATTCAGTACTTC. Protein product: CATSRDRSSGALAKNIQYF.

V and J are TRBV6-5 and TRBJ1-3, with D possibly matching TRBD1 (6 bases). CDR3 length equals 13 residues. V lost 6 bases to trimming and J lost 4 bases, with 10 bases between them. Germline V gene lookup returns CDR1 MNHEY and CDR2 SVGAGI. The CDR3 protein is CASRDSLGNTIYF. CDR3 bases: TGTGCCAGCAGGGACAGTCTCGGAAACACCATATATTTT.

This clone was seen once. The chain links TRBV29-1 to TRBJ2-1; 9 bases map to TRBD2. Germline V CDR1 and CDR2: SQVTM, ANQGSEA. The CDR3 has 13 residues. The trim removed 7 bases at V and 9 bases at J, leaving 10 bases unmatched. The CDR3 DNA reads TGCAGCGCTTTCGGGACTAGCCCCCTTGAGCAGTTCTTC. Its protein is CSAFGTSPLEQFF.

The chain links TRBV7-2 to TRBJ2-1; D remains unclear. This CDR3 is 15 amino acids long. Trimming took 3 bases from V and 0 from J, leaving 9 bases between them. The germline V gene has CDR1 SGHTA and CDR2 FQGNSA. The CDR3 region is CASSFTPSSYNEQFF. In DNA, the CDR3 is TGTGCCAGCAGCTTTACTCCGAGCTCCTACAATGAGCAGTTCTTC.

This clone came up once. The genes are TRBV7-3 and TRBJ1-5; TRBD1 is a possible D gene (6 bases). V gave up 2 bases and J gave up 4 bases, with 21 bases separating them. Germline V gives CDR1 SGHTA, CDR2 FQGTGA. The CDR3 loop spans 18 amino acids. CDR3 nucleotides: TGTGCCAGCAGCTTAGCGGTCCCTGGTACAGGGAGGAATCAGCCCCAGCATTTT. Its protein is CASSLAVPGTGRNQPQHF.

The CDR3 loop is CSVEQGAETQYF. As DNA, the CDR3 is TGCAGCGTTGAGCAGGGGGCAGAGACCCAGTACTTC. This sequence joins TRBV29-1 and TRBJ2-5; 8 bases match TRBD1. Germline loops: CDR1 SQVTM, CDR2 ANQGSEA. CDR3 length equals 12 residues. V lost 3 bases to trimming and J lost 4 bases; unmatched junction nucleotides: 1.

The sample holds one count of this clone. The chain uses TRBV27 and TRBJ1-2, with D perhaps TRBD1 (5 bases). The CDR3 sequence is 13 residues long. Trimming pared 4 bases from V and 4 bases from J, leaving 10 bases between. Germline CDR1 and CDR2: MNHEY and SMNVEV (reference sequence). CDR3 protein: CASSSRDSYGYTF. Written as DNA, the CDR3 is TGTGCCAGCAGTTCGCGCGACAGCTATGGCTACACCTTC.